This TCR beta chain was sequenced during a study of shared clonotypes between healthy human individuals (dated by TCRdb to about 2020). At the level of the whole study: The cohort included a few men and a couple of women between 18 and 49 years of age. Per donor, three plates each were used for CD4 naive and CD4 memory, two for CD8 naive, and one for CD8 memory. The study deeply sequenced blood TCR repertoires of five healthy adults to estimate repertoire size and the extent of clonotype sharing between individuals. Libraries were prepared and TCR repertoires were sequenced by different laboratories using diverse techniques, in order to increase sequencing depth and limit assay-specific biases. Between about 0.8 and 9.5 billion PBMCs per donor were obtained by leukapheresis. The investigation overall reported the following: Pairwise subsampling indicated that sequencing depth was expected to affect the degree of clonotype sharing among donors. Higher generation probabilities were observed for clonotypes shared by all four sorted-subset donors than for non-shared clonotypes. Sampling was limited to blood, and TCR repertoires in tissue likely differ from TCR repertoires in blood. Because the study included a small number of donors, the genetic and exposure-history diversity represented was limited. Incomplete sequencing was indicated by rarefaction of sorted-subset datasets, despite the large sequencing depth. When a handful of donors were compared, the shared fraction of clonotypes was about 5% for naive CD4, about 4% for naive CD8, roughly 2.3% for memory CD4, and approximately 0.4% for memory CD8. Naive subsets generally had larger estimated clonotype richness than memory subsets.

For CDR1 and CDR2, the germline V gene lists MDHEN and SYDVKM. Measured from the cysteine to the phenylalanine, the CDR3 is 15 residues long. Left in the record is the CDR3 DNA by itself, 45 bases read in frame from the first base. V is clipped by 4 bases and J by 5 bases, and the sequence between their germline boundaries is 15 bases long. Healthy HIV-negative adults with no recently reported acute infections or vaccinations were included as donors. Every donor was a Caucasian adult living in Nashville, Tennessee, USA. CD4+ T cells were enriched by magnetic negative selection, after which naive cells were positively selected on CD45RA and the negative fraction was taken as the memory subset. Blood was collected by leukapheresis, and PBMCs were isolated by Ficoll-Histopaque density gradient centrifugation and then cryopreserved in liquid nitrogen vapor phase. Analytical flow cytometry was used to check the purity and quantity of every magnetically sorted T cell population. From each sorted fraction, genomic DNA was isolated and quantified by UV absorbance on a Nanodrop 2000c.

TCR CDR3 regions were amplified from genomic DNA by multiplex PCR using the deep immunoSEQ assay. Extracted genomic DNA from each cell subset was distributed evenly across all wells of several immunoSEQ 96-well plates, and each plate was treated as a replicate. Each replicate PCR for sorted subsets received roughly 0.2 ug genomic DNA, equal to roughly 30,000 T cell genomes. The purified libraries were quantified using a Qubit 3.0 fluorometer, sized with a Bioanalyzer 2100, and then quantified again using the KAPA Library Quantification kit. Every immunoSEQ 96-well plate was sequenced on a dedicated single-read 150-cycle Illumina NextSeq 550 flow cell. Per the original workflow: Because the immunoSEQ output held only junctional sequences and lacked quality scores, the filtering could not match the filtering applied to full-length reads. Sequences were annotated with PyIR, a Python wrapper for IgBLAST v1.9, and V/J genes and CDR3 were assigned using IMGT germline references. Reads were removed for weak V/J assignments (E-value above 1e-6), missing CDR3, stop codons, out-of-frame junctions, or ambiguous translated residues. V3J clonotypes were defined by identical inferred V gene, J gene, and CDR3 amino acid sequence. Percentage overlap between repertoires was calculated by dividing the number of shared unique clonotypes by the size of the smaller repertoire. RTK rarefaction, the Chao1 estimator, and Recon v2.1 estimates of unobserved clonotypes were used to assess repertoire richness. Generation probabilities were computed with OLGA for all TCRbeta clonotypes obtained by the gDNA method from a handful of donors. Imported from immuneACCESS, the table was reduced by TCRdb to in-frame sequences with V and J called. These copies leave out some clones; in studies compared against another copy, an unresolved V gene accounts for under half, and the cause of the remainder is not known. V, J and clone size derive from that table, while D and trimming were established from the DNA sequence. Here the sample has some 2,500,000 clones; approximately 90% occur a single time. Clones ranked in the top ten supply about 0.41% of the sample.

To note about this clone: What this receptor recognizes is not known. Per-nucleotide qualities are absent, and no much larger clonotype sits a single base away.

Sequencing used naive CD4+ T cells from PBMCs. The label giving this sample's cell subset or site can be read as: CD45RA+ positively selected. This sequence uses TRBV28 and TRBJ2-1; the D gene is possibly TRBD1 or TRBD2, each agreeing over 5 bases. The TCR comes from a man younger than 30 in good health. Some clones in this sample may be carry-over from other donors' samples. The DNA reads TGTGCCAGCAGTTCCCCTTGGGGGTCTCACAATGAGCAGTTCTTC. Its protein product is CASSSPWGSHNEQFF.